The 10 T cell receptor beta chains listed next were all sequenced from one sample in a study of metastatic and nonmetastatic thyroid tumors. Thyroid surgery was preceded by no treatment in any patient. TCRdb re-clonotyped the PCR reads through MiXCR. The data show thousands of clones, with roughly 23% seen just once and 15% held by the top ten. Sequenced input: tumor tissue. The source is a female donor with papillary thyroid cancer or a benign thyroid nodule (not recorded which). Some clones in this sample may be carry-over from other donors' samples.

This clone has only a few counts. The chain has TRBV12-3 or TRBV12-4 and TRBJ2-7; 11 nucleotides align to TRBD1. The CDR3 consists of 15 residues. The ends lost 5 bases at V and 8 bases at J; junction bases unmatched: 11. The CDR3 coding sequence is TGTGCCAGCAGTCTTCCGGGACAGGGGGTTAGAAAGCAGTACTTC. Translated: CASSLPGQGVRKQYF.

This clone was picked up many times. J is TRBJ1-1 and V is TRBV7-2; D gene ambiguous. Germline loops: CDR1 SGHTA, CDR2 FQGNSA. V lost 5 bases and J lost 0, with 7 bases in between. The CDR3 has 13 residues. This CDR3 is CASSPRLNTEAFF. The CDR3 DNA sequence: TGTGCCAGCAGCCCCCGTCTGAACACTGAAGCTTTCTTT.

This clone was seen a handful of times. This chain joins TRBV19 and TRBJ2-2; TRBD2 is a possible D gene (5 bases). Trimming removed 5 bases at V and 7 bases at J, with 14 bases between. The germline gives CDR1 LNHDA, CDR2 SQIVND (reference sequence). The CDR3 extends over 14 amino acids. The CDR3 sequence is CASSPGGGHGELFF. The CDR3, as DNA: TGTGCCAGTAGTCCCGGCGGAGGTCACGGGGAGCTGTTTTTT. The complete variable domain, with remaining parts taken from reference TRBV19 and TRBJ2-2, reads DGGITQSPKYLFRKEGQNVTLSCEQNLNHDAMYWYRQDPGQGLRLIYYSQIVNDFQKGDIAEGYSVSREKKESFPLTVTSAQKNPTAFYLCASSPGGGHGELFFGEGSRLTVL.

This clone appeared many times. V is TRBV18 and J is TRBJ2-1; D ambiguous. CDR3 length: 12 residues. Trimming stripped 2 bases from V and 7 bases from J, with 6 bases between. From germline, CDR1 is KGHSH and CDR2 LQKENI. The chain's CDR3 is CASSPAVNEQFF. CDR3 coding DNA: TGTGCCAGCTCACCAGCCGTTAATGAGCAGTTCTTC.

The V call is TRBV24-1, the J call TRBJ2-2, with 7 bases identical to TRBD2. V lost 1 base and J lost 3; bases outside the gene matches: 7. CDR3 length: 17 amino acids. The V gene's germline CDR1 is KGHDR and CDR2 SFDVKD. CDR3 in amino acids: CATSDFGTIGYTGELFF. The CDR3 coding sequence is TGTGCCACCAGTGATTTCGGGACTATTGGATACACCGGGGAGCTGTTTTTT.

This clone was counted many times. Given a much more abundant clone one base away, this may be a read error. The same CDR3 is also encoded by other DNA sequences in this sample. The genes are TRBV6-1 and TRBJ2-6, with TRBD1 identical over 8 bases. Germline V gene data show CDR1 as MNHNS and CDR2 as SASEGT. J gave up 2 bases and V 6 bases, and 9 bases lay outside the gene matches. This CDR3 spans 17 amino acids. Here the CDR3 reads CASSGQTGAPGANVLTF. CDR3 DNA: TGTGCCAGCAGCGGCCAGACAGGGGCCCCTGGGGCCAACGTCCTGACTTTC.

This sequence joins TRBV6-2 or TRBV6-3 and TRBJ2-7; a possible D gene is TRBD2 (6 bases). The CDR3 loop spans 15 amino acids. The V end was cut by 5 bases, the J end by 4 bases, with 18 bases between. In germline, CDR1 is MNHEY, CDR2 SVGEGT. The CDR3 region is CASSDLGGAGYEQYV. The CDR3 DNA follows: TGTGCCAGCAGTGACCTGGGGGGAGCAGGGTACGAGCAGTACGTC.

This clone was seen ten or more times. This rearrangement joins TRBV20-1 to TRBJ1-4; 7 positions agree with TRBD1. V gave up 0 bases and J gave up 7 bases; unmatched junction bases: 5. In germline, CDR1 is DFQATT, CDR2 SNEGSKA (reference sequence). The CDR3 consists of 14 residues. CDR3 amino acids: CSARDQAGGEKLFF. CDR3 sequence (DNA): TGCAGTGCTAGAGATCAGGCAGGGGGTGAAAAACTGTTTTTT.

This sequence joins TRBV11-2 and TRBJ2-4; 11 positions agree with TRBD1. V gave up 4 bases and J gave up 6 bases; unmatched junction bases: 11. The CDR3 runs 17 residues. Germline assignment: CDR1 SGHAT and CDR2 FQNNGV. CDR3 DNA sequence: TGTGCCAGCAGCTCACTCCGGGGACAGGGGGAAAGAAACATTCAGTACTTC. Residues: CASSSLRGQGERNIQYF. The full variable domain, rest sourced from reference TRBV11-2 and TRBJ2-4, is EAGVAQSPRYKIIEKRQSVAFWCNPISGHATLYWYQQILGQGPKLLIQFQNNGVVDDSQLPKDRFSAERLKGVDSTLKIQPAKLEDSAVYLCASSSLRGQGERNIQYFGAGTRLSVL.

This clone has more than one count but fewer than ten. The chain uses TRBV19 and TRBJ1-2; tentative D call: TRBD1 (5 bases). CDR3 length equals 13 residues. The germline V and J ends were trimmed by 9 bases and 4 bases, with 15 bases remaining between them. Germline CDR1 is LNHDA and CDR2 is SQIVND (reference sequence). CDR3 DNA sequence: TGTGCCAGCTACGTTGGGGGATTCTATGGCTACACCTTC. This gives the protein CASYVGGFYGYTF.